The 14 T cell receptor beta chains below all came from one sample that was sequenced in a study of human T cells and chemical hapten exposure. TCRdb called the RACE reads again in MiXCR, with one record for every CDR3 protein. The repertoire holds some 350,000 distinct CDR3 sequences, with about 7% as singletons. Specified time point: patch test 1, 2 weeks after DPC sensitization. The treatment: therapeutic diphenylcyclopropenone sensitization with weekly scalp DPC. Sequencing was performed on whole blood, taken in connection with sensitization to the hapten diphenylcyclopropenone (DPC). The receptor set was obtained from a young woman with alopecia areata. Some clones in this sample may be carry-over from other donors' samples.

This clonotype was picked up a small number of times. This chain connects TRBV6-6 to TRBJ1-5, with D perhaps TRBD1 (6 bases). The germline V and J ends were trimmed by 11 bases and 3 bases, with 20 bases remaining between them. In germline, CDR1 is MNHNY, CDR2 SVGAGI (reference sequence). This CDR3 has 15 amino acids. Here the CDR3 reads CAREIRTGHNQPQHF. CDR3 in DNA: TGTGCCCGCGAAATTAGAACAGGGCACAATCAGCCCCAGCATTTT.

In this sample, this clonotype turned up a few times. The chain's CDR3 is CASSVTGTPASDTQYF. In DNA form, the CDR3 reads TGTGCCAGCAGCGTCACCGGGACACCCGCTTCCGATACGCAGTATTTT. This rearrangement joins TRBV9 to TRBJ2-3; the D gene is possibly TRBD1 (6 bases). Germline V gene lookup returns CDR1 SGDLS and CDR2 YYNGEE. V was shortened by 2 bases and J by 6 bases, with 19 bases between the two germline ends. The CDR3 covers 16 residues.

This chain uses TRBV4-1 with TRBJ1-1, with D perhaps matching TRBD1 (5 bases). V lost 0 bases and J 2 bases, leaving 10 bases between the germline ends. Germline loops: CDR1 MGHRA, CDR2 YSYEKL. There are 15 residues in the CDR3. The CDR3 loop is CASSQESRANTEAFF. The CDR3 DNA follows: TGCGCCAGCAGCCAAGAATCCAGGGCCAACACTGAAGCTTTCTTT.

V and J are TRBV20-1 and TRBJ2-2; 10 bases are a match to TRBD1. The CDR3 consists of 15 residues. CDR1 and CDR2 from the germline V gene are DFQATT and SNEGSKA (reference sequence). Germline trimming cut 6 bases from V and 6 bases from J; bases unmatched to any gene: 10. Here the CDR3 reads CSAGTGVYEAGELFF. The CDR3 nucleotides are TGCAGTGCCGGGACAGGGGTATATGAGGCCGGGGAGCTGTTTTTT.

V usage is TRBV20-1 and J usage is TRBJ2-2; D unclear. CDR3 size: 13 residues. Germline CDR1 DFQATT, CDR2 SNEGSKA (reference sequence). Trimming stripped 2 bases from V and 2 bases from J, with 6 bases between. CDR3 loop: CSARRANTGELFF. The CDR3 nucleotides are TGCAGTGCTAGACGAGCCAACACCGGGGAGCTGTTTTTT.

This clonotype was seen more than once but under ten times. The V gene is TRBV2, the J gene TRBJ1-6; D gene ambiguous. From germline, CDR1 is SNHLY and CDR2 FYNNEI. Trimming cost V 5 bases and J 2 bases, with 7 bases left between them. The CDR3 contains 14 residues. In nucleotides, the CDR3 is TGTGCCAGCAGTCAAGGCACCTATAATTCACCCCTCCACTTT. This encodes CASSQGTYNSPLHF.

This clonotype was found a few times. CDR3 nucleotides: TGTGCCAGCAGCTTATCAGGGGGCGCGGGAAAACTGTTTTTT. Residues: CASSLSGGAGKLFF. The chain recombines TRBV7-9 with TRBJ1-4, with TRBD1 identical over 8 bases. Trimming at V came to 2 bases and at J to 10 bases, leaving 6 bases not matched to a gene. The CDR3 consists of 14 residues. Germline V lookup: CDR1 SEHNR, CDR2 FQNEAQ (reference sequence). The variable domain in full, completed from reference TRBV7-9 and TRBJ1-4, reads DTGVSQNPRHKITKRGQNVTFRCDPISEHNRLYWYRQTLGQGPEFLTYFQNEAQLEKSRLLSDRFSAERPKGSFSTLEIQRTEQGDSAMYLCASSLSGGAGKLFFGSGTQLSVL.

This clonotype was observed a few times. The V call is TRBV18, the J call TRBJ1-6; possibly TRBD1 for D (5 bases). Germline-derived CDR1 and CDR2 are KGHSH and LQKENI. V dropped 2 bases and J dropped 3 bases, with 14 bases sitting between them. This CDR3 region has 17 residues. For the CDR3, the DNA is TGTGCCAGCTCACCATTATGGGGGAATTACTATAATTCACCCCTCCACTTT. Its translation is CASSPLWGNYYNSPLHF.

This clonotype was found a few times. The chain uses TRBV5-4 and TRBJ2-1; D is unclear. This CDR3 region has 15 residues. The germline V and J ends were trimmed by 1 base and 0 bases, with 8 bases remaining between them. Per germline, CDR1 SGHNT and CDR2 YYREEE (reference sequence). This CDR3 reads CASSLISSSYNEQFF. The CDR3 DNA reads TGTGCCAGCAGCTTGATATCCAGCTCCTACAATGAGCAGTTCTTC.

This clonotype was recorded a few times. The rearrangement joins TRBV2 to TRBJ1-5; a possible D gene is TRBD1 (5 bases). V shed 6 bases and J shed 0 bases, with 9 bases lying between them. Germline V gene lookup returns CDR1 SNHLY and CDR2 FYNNEI. This CDR3 region has 14 residues. CDR3 DNA sequence: TGTGCCAGCAGGTGGGGCCTTAGCAATCAGCCCCAGCATTTT. Translating it yields CASRWGLSNQPQHF.

This clonotype was picked up many times. The rearrangement joins TRBV5-1 to TRBJ2-3; perhaps TRBD2 as D (7 bases). Germline V CDR1 and CDR2: SGHRS, YFSETQ. The CDR3 covers 14 residues. V lost 0 bases and J lost 4, with 9 bases in between. CDR3 in amino acids: CASSLAGGADTQYF. The DNA for the CDR3 is TGCGCCAGCAGCTTGGCGGGGGGCGCAGATACGCAGTATTTT.

This chain joins TRBV12-3 or TRBV12-4 and TRBJ2-5; D gene ambiguous. This CDR3 comprises 15 residues. The V end was cut by 4 bases, the J end by 3 bases, with 15 bases between. This chain's CDR3 is CASSSPTDLKETQYF. The CDR3 DNA sequence: TGTGCCAGCAGTTCCCCTACGGACCTTAAAGAGACCCAGTACTTC.

The V call is TRBV14, the J call TRBJ2-4; possibly TRBD1 for D (5 bases). Trimming cost V 1 base and J 5 bases, with 21 bases left between them. This CDR3 is 18 amino acids long. The germline V gene encodes CDR1 SGHDN and CDR2 FVKESK. CDR3 in amino acids: CASSQVRYDPGKENIQYF. The CDR3 DNA reads TGTGCCAGCAGCCAAGTAAGATATGACCCAGGGAAAGAAAACATTCAGTACTTC.

This clonotype was counted at least ten times. The rearrangement uses TRBV28 and TRBJ2-1; TRBD2 matches 10 bases. Germline-derived CDR1 and CDR2 are MDHEN and SYDVKM. The CDR3 contains 14 residues. After removal of 6 bases from V and 6 bases from J, the junction contained 5 bases not matched to a gene. The CDR3 DNA sequence: TGTGCCAGCAGCCTAGCGGGGGAATCCAATGAGCAGTTCTTC. It yields the protein CASSLAGESNEQFF.